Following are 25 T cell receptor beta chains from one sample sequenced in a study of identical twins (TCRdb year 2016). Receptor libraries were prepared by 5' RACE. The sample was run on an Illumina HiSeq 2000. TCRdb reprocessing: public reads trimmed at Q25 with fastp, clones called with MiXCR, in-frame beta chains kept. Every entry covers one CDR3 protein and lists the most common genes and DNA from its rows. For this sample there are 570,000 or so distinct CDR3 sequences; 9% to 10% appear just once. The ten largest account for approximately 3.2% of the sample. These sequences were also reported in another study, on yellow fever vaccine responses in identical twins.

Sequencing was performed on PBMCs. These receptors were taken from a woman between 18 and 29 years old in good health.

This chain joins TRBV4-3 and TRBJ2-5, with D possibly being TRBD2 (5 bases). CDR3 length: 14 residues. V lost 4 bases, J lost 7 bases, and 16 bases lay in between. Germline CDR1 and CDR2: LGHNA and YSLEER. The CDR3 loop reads CASSRRGLDGTQYF. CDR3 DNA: TGCGCCAGCAGCCGGCGAGGGCTGGACGGGACCCAGTACTTC.

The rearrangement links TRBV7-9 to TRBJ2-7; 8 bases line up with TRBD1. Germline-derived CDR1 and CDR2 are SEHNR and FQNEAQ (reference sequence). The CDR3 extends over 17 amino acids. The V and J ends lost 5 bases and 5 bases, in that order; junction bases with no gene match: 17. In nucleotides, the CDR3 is TGTGCCAGCAGCCGACGAGAATTGGACAGGGACCTCCACGAGCAGTACTTC. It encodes CASSRRELDRDLHEQYF.

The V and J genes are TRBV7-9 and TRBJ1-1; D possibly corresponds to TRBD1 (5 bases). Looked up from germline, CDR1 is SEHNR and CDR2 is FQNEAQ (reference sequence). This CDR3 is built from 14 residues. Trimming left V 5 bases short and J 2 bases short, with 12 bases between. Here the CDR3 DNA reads TGTGCCAGCAGCGCAGGGTTGGGAAACACTGAAGCTTTCTTT. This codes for CASSAGLGNTEAFF.

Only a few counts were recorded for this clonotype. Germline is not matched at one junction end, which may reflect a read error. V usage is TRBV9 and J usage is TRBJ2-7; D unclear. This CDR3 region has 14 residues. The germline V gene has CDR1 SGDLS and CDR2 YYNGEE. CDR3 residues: CASSPHSEAYGQYF. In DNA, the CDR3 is TGTGCCAGCAGCCCTCACAGCGAAGCCTACGGGCAGTACTTC.

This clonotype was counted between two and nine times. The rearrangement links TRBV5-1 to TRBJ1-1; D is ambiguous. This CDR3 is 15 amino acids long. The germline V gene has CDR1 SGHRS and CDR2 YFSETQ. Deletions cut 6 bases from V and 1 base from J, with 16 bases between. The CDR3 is CASTSLAGGNTEAFF. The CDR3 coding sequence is TGCGCCAGCACATCTTTGGCCGGAGGGAACACTGAAGCTTTCTTT.

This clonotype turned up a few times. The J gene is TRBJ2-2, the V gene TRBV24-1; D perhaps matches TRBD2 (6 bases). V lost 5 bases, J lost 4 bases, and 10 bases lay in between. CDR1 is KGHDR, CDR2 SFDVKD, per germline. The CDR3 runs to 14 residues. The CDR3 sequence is CATSVRRGTGELFF. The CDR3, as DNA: TGTGCCACCAGTGTCCGGCGGGGCACCGGGGAGCTGTTTTTT.

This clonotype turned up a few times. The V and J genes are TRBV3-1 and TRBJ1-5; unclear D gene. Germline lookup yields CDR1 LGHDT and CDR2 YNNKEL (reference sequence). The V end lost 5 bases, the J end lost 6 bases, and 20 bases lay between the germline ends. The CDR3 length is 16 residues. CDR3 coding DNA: TGTGCCAGCAGCTCCCACGACGGGATGGGTGTTCAGCCCCAGCATTTT. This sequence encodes CASSSHDGMGVQPQHF.

As DNA, the CDR3 is TGTGCCAGCAGCTTAAGGGCGGGAGTTTCGGCCTACGAGCAGTACTTC. This sequence encodes CASSLRAGVSAYEQYF. This chain links TRBV7-2 with TRBJ2-7; 7 nucleotides line up with TRBD2. Losses at the gene ends were 2 bases for V and 2 bases for J; bases not matched to a gene: 9. CDR1 and CDR2 (germline): SGHTA, FQGNSA. This CDR3 comprises 16 residues.

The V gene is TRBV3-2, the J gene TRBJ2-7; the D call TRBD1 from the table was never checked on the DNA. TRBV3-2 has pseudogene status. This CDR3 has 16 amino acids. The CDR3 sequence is CASSQALGTGSYEQYF. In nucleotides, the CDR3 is TGTGCCAGCAGCCAAGCCCTGGGGACAGGTTCCTACGAGCAGTACTTC.

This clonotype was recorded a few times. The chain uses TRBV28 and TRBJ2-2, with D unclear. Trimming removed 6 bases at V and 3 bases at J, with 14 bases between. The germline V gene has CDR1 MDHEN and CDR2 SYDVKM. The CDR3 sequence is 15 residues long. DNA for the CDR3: TGTGCCAGCAGCCGCCTTTGGGCGGACACCGGGGAGCTGTTTTTT. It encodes CASSRLWADTGELFF.

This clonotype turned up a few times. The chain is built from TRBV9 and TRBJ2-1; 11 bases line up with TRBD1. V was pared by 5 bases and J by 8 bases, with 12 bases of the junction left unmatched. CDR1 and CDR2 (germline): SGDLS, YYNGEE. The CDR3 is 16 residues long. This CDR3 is CASRPHPGQGDDEQFF. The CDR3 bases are TGTGCCAGCAGACCACATCCGGGACAGGGGGATGATGAGCAGTTCTTC. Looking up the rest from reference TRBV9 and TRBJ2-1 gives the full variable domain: DSGVTQTPKHLITATGQRVTLRCSPRSGDLSVYWYQQSLDQGLQFLIQYYNGEERAKGNILERFSAQQFPDLHSELNLSSLELGDSALYFCASRPHPGQGDDEQFFGPGTRLTVL.

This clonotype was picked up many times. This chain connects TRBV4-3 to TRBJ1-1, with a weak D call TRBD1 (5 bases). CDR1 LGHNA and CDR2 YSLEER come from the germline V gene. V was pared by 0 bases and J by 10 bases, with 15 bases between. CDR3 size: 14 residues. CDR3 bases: TGCGCCAGCAGCCAAGATCTATCCAGGGCGGCAGCTTTCTTT. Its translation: CASSQDLSRAAAFF.

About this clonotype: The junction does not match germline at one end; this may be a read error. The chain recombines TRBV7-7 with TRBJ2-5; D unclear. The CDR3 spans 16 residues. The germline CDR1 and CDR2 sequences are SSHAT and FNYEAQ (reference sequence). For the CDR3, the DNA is TGTGCTAGCAGCTCAGGTTTAGGCGGCCGGGAAGAGACCCAGTACTTC. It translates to CASSSGLGGREETQYF.

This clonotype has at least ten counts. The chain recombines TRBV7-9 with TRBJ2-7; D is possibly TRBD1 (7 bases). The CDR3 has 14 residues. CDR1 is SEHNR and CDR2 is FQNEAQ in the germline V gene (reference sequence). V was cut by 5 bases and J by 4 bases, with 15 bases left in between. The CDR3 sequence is CASSPRGQRYEQYF. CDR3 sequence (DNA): TGTGCCAGCAGCCCGCGGGGACAGAGATACGAGCAGTACTTC.

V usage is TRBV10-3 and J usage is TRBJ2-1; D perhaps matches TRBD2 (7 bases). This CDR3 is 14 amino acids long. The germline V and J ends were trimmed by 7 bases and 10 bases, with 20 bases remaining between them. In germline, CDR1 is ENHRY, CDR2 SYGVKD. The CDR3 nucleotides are TGTGCCATCACAACCGTCGGAGGCGGGGGCGAGCAGTTCTTC. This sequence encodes CAITTVGGGGEQFF.

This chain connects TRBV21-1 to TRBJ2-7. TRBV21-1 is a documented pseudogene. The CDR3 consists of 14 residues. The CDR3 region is CASSKGGGSYEQYF. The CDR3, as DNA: TGTGCCAGCAGCAAAGGGGGGGGCTCCTACGAGCAGTACTTC.

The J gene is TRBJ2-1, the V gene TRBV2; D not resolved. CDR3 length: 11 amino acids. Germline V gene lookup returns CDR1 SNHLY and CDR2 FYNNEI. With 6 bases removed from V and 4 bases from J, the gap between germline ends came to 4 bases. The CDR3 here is CASREYNEQFF. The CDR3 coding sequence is TGTGCCAGCAGGGAGTACAATGAGCAGTTCTTC.

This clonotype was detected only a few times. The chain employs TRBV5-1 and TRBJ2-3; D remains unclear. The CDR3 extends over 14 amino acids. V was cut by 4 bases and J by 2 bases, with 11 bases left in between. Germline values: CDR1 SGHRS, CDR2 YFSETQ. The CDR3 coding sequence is TGCGCCAGCAGCCCCATAGGACCCACAGATACGCAGTATTTT. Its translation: CASSPIGPTDTQYF.

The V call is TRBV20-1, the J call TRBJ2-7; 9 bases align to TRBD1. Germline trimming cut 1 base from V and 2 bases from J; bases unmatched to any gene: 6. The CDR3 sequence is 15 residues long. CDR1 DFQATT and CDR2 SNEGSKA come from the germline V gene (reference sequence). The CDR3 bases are TGCAGTGCTAGAGCAGGCGGGACAGGGACCTACGAGCAGTACTTC. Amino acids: CSARAGGTGTYEQYF.

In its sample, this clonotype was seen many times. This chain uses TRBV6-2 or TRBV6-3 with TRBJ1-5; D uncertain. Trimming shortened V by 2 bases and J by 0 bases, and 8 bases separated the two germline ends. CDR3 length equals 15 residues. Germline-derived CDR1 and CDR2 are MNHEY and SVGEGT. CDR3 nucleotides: TGTGCCAGCAGTTACGCGGGTTTTAGCAATCAGCCCCAGCATTTT. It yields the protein CASSYAGFSNQPQHF.

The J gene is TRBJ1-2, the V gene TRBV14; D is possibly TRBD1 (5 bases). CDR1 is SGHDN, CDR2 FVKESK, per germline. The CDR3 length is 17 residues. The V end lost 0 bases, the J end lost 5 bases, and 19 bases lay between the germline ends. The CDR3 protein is CASSQDRRGHVQYGYTF. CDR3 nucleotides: TGTGCCAGCAGCCAAGATCGCCGTGGACACGTACAATATGGCTACACCTTC.

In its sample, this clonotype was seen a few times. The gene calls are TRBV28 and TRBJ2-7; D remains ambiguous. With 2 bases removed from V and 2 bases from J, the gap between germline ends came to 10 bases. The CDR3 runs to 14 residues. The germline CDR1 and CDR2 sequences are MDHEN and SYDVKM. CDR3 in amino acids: CASSLVPMAYEQYF. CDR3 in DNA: TGTGCCAGCAGTTTAGTCCCCATGGCCTACGAGCAGTACTTC.

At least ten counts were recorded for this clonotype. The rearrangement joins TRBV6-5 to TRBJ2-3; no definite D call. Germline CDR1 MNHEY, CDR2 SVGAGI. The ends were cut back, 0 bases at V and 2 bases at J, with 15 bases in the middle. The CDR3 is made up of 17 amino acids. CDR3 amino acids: CASSYSSATGLTDTQYF. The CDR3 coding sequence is TGTGCCAGCAGTTACTCGTCGGCGACTGGCCTCACAGATACGCAGTATTTT.

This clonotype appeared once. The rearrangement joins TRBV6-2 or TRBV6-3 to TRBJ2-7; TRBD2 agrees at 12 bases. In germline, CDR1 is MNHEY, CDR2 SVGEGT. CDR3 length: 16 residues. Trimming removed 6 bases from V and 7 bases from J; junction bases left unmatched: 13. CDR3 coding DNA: TGTGCCAGCAGCCCCCTTCGGACTAGCGGGATAAGGGAGCAGTACTTC. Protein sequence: CASSPLRTSGIREQYF.

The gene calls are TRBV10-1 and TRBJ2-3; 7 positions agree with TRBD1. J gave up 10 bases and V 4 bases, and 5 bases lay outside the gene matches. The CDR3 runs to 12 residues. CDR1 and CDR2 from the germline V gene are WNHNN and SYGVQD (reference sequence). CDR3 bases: TGCGCCAGCAGTGCGGGACAGCCCCCGCAGTATTTT. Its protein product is CASSAGQPPQYF.